This T cell receptor (beta chain) derives from a study of T cell responses to AZD1222 COVID-19 vaccine. Here immunoSEQ multiplex PCR was the method, and the copy in TCRdb shows in-frame clones only, minus some. The sample includes over 95,000 clones, approximately 91% seen only once; the top ten take under 5.5%. Trimming pared 4 bases from V and 8 bases from J, leaving 14 bases between. From germline, CDR1 is SGHTA and CDR2 FQGNSA. The CDR3 sequence is 13 residues long. This clone was found once. The sequencing here drew on peripheral blood, taken on day 0 of AZD1222 vaccination. This chain joins TRBV7-2 and TRBJ1-1; D remains unclear. The TCR was taken from an adult in good health. The CDR3 loop reads CASSWSPLWEAFF. DNA of the CDR3: TGTGCCAGCAGCTGGAGCCCCCTATGGGAAGCTTTCTTT. Full variable domain (missing parts from reference TRBV7-2 and TRBJ1-1): GAGVSQSPSNKVTEKGKDVELRCDPISGHTALYWYRQSLGQGLEFLIYFQGNSAPDKSGLPSDRFSAERTGGSVSTLTIQRTQQEDSAVYLCASSWSPLWEAFFGQGTRLTVV.